One sample yielded the 5 T cell receptor beta chains listed below, sequenced in a study of T cells in Graves' hyperthyroidism and ophthalmopathy. TCR beta CDR3 regions were amplified from RNA. HTBI primers were used for first-round RT-PCR of the TCR CDR3. In TCRdb, the multiplex PCR reads were re-called with MiXCR into one record per CDR3 protein. The sample consists of about 460,000 distinct CDR3 sequences, approximately 23% of them appearing once. The sequencing input was blood. The receptors were gathered from an older woman with Graves' ophthalmopathy.

The chain is built from TRBV6-1 and TRBJ1-4, with TRBD1 as a possible D gene (6 bases). CDR3 size: 15 residues. The V gene's germline CDR1 is MNHNS and CDR2 SASEGT. V shed 10 bases and J shed 5 bases, with 20 bases lying between them. The DNA of the CDR3 is TGTGCCACCACGACAGGATTTAGGGTGAATGAAAAACTGTTTTTT. Amino acid sequence: CATTTGFRVNEKLFF.

The V gene is TRBV19, the J gene TRBJ2-3, with D maybe TRBD2 (5 bases). Trimming shortened V by 1 base and J by 2 bases, and 13 bases separated the two germline ends. Germline CDR1 is LNHDA and CDR2 is SQIVND (reference sequence). The CDR3 has 16 amino acids. For the CDR3, the DNA is TGTGCCAGTAGTATAGGGAGCAGCGGTCCCACAGATACGCAGTATTTT. This sequence encodes CASSIGSSGPTDTQYF.

This clonotype appeared many times. The rearrangement uses TRBV20-1 and TRBJ2-7, with 7 bases lining up with TRBD1. CDR1 is DFQATT and CDR2 is SNEGSKA in the germline V gene (reference sequence). The CDR3 has 15 amino acids. Trimming removed 5 bases from V and 0 bases from J; junction bases left unmatched: 10. The CDR3 DNA sequence: TGCAGTGCTCCCCCACCCGACAGGGCCTCCTACGAGCAGTACTTC. The encoded protein is CSAPPPDRASYEQYF.

In its sample, this clonotype was seen a few times. The CDR3: CASTPGPIYEQYF. CDR3 bases: TGTGCCAGCACCCCGGGACCGATCTACGAGCAGTACTTC. The chain combines TRBV6-1 with TRBJ2-7; D may be TRBD1 or TRBD2 (5 bases each). The CDR3 extends over 13 amino acids. Trimming shortened V by 7 bases and J by 3 bases, and 13 bases separated the two germline ends. Germline V lookup: CDR1 MNHNS, CDR2 SASEGT.

This clonotype appeared many times. The chain employs TRBV28 and TRBJ2-5; TRBD1 or TRBD2 may be the D gene (5 bases each). The length of the CDR3 is 20 residues. V gave up 5 bases and J gave up 2 bases, with 30 bases separating them. CDR1 and CDR2 (germline): MDHEN, SYDVKM. The CDR3 DNA is TGTGCCAGCAGTCCTAGACAGAGGAGGATGAGAACTCGGCTGCAAGAGACCCAGTACTTC. Its translation is CASSPRQRRMRTRLQETQYF.